This T cell receptor (beta chain) was documented in a study of blood T cell repertoires in COVID-19. Across the study: In each case, the material was cDNA or gDNA derived from T cells, B-cell-depleted T cells, or PBMCs.

The germline V gene encodes CDR1 SNHLY and CDR2 FYNNEI. The V end lost 4 bases, the J end lost 3 bases, and 22 bases lay between the germline ends. The CDR3 length is 18 residues. Per the original methods: Reference gene primer amplification gave nucleated cell count estimates. The data were produced by immunoSEQ multiplex PCR, yet TCRdb's version contains in-frame clones alone and is incomplete. V and J calls and clone size are given by that table; D and trimming were obtained from the DNA. The sample carries under 300,000 clones, around 80% recorded once. In its sample, this clone was seen a few times.

The clonotype was recovered from a human donor in a cohort sampled during active COVID-19. Sequences were obtained from peripheral blood. The gene calls are TRBV2 and TRBJ1-5; D is uncertain. Here the CDR3 reads CASSVSPHGSRHNQPQHF. The CDR3 DNA reads TGTGCCAGCAGTGTAAGCCCCCATGGGAGTAGACACAATCAGCCCCAGCATTTT.